The rows below give T cell receptor beta chains drawn from one sample of a study of blood T cell repertoires in COVID-19. The assay was immunoSEQ multiplex PCR, and TCRdb's table has in-frame clones only and misses some. The sample records under 250,000 clones, 80% to 90% being singletons. Sequenced input: peripheral blood. These receptors all come from a woman in her sixties or seventies who had recovered from COVID-19. CDR3s include the opening cysteine and the closing phenylalanine or tryptophan. The D gene is left open where the match is weak. Some rows mark clone size as missing; the rest say once, few, many or name a class of expanded clone.

abundance | j_gene | v_gene | d_gene | CDR3aa | CDR3nt
. | TRBJ2-5 | TRBV24-1 | TRBD1 | CATSGTGPQTQYF | TGTGCCACCAGTGGGACAGGGCCGCAGACCCAGTACTTC
once | TRBJ1-1 | TRBV5-1 | . | CASSSTGQTVPATEAFF | TGCGCCAGCAGCTCCACCGGACAAACGGTCCCCGCCACTGAAGCTTTCTTT
. | TRBJ2-3 | TRBV7-3 | TRBD2 | CASSLSGVSGATQYF | TGTGCCAGCAGCTTAAGCGGGGTGAGCGGGGCTACGCAGTATTTT
. | TRBJ1-2 | TRBV4-1 | . | CASSQTPQGGYTF | TGCGCCAGCAGCCAAACACCCCAGGGTGGCTACACCTTC
. | TRBJ2-7 | TRBV6-5 | TRBD2 | CASQGSGGPSYEQYF | TGTGCCAGCCAGGGTAGCGGGGGCCCTTCCTACGAGCAGTACTTC
. | TRBJ2-2 | TRBV9 | TRBD1 | CANSEGQDAASNTGELFF | TGTGCCAACAGCGAGGGACAGGATGCGGCCTCGAACACCGGGGAGCTGTTTTTT
few | TRBJ2-2 | TRBV4-2 | TRBD2 | CASSQPSGGARTGELFF | TGTGCCAGCAGCCAACCTAGCGGGGGGGCCCGCACCGGGGAGCTGTTTTTT
. | TRBJ2-7 | TRBV18 | TRBD2 | CASSSGTSYEQYF | TGTGCCAGCAGTAGCGGGACTTCCTACGAGCAGTACTTC
. | TRBJ1-4 | TRBV18 | TRBD1 | CASSPQQGFGEKLFF | TGTGCCAGCTCACCTCAACAGGGGTTCGGTGAAAAACTGTTTTTT
. | TRBJ2-2 | TRBV30 | TRBD1 | CASDRANTGELFF | TGTGCCTCTGACAGGGCGAACACCGGGGAGCTGTTTTTT
. | TRBJ2-3 | TRBV11-1 | . | CASSRGSTDTQYF | TGTGCCAGCAGCCGAGGAAGCACAGATACGCAGTATTTT
. | TRBJ1-1 | TRBV14 | . | CASSQGAGWNTEAFF | TGTGCCAGCAGCCAAGGGGCGGGGTGGAACACTGAAGCTTTCTTT
. | TRBJ2-3 | TRBV19 | . | CASSSGRDNTDTQYF | TGTGCCAGTAGCTCCGGACGGGATAACACAGATACGCAGTATTTT
. | TRBJ1-1 | TRBV18 | TRBD1 | CASSPLTGQGTEAFF | TGTGCCAGCTCACCACTAACGGGACAGGGGACTGAAGCTTTCTTT
. | TRBJ2-7 | TRBV5-4 | TRBD2 | CASSLGGGGF | TGTGCCAGCAGCTTGGGGGGGGGTGGCTTC
. | TRBJ1-2 | TRBV5-4 | TRBD1 | CASSSLGQASNYGYTF | TGTGCCAGCAGCTCCCTGGGACAGGCTTCTAACTATGGCTACACCTTC
. | TRBJ2-1 | TRBV7-2 | TRBD2 | CASSSGLAGDYNEQFF | TGTGCCAGCAGCTCGGGACTAGCGGGTGACTACAATGAGCAGTTCTTC
. | TRBJ2-3 | TRBV6-4 | TRBD2 | CASSSSGGADTQYF | TGTGCCAGCAGTTCTAGCGGGGGGGCAGATACGCAGTATTTT
. | TRBJ2-7 | TRBV4-1 | . | CASSQYLSRVGTYEQYF | TGCGCCAGCAGCCAATATTTGAGCAGGGTAGGAACCTACGAGCAGTACTTC
few | TRBJ2-2 | TRBV4-1 | TRBD2 | CASRLAGGNTGELFF | TGCGCCAGCAGACTAGCGGGGGGAAACACCGGGGAGCTGTTTTTT
. | TRBJ1-5 | TRBV27 | . | CASSLSGGANQPQHF | TGTGCCAGCAGTCTCTCTGGGGGCGCCAATCAGCCCCAGCATTTT
. | TRBJ2-3 | TRBV4-2 | TRBD2 | CASSPLTTSGGEDTQYF | TGTGCCAGCAGCCCCCTGACAACTAGCGGGGGGGAAGATACGCAGTATTTT
. | TRBJ2-7 | TRBV6-4 | . | CASGDSSYERYF | TGTGCCAGCGGCGACTCGTCCTACGAGCGGTACTTC
. | TRBJ1-3 | TRBV6-2/TRBV6-3 | . | CASSRTRTVSGNTIYF | TGTGCCAGCAGTCGGACCCGGACAGTCTCTGGAAACACCATATATTTT